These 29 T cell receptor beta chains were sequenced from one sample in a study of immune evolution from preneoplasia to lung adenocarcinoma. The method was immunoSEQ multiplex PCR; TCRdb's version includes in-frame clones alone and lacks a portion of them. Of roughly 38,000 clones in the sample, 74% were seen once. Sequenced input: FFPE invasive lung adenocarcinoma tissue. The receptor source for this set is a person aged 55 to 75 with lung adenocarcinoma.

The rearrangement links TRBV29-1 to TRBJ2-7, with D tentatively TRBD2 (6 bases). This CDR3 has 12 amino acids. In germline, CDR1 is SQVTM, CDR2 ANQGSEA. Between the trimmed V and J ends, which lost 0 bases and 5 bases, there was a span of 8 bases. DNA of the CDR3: TGCAGCGTTGAAGATACGGGGGACGAGCAGTACTTC. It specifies CSVEDTGDEQYF.

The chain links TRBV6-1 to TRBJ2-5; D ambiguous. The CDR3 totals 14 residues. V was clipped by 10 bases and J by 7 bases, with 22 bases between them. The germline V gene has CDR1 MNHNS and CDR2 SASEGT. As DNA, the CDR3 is TGTGCCATCGACACGGCCTATGTTCTGGGGACCCAGTACTTC. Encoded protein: CAIDTAYVLGTQYF.

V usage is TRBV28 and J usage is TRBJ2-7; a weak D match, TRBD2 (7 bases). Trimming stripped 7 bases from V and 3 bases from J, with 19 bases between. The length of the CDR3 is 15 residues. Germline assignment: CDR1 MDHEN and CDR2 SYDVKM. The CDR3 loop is CASTQGGGPVYEQYF. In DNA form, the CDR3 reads TGTGCCAGCACCCAAGGGGGGGGGCCCGTCTACGAGCAGTACTTC.

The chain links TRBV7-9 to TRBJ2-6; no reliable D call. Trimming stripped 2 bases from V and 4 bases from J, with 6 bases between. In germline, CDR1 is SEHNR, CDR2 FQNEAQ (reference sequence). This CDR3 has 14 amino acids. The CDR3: CASSLRVGANVLTF. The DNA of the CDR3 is TGTGCCAGCAGCTTAAGGGTCGGGGCCAACGTCCTGACTTTC. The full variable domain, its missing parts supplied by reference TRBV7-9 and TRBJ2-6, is DTGVSQNPRHKITKRGQNVTFRCDPISEHNRLYWYRQTLGQGPEFLTYFQNEAQLEKSRLLSDRFSAERPKGSFSTLEIQRTEQGDSAMYLCASSLRVGANVLTFGAGSRLTVL.

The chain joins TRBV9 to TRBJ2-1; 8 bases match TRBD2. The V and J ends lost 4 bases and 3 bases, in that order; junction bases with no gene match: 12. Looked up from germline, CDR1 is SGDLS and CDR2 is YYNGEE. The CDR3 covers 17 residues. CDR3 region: CASSRDPASGFYNEQFF. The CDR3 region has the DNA TGTGCCAGCAGCCGTGACCCGGCTAGCGGGTTCTACAATGAGCAGTTCTTC.

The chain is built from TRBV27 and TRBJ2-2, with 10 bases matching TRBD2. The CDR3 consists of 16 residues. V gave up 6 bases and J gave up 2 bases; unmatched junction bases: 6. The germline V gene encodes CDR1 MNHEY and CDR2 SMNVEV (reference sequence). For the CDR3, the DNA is TGTGCCAGCAGCCAAAGCGGGAGGGTCAACACCGGGGAGCTGTTTTTT. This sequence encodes CASSQSGRVNTGELFF.

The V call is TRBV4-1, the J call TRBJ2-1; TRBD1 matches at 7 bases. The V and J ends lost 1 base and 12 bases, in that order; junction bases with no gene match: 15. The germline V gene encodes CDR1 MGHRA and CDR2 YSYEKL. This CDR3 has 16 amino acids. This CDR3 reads CASSQAGTASTSGQFF. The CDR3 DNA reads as TGCGCCAGCAGCCAAGCCGGGACAGCTTCTACATCTGGGCAGTTCTTC.

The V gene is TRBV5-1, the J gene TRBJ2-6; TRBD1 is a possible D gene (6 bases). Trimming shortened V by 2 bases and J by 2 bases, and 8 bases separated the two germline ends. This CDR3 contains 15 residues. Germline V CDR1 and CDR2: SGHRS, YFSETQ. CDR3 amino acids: CASSFTGPGANVLTF. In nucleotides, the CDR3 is TGCGCCAGCAGCTTCACAGGGCCTGGGGCCAACGTCCTGACTTTC.

The CDR3 is CASSARQGTNTGELFF. As DNA, the CDR3 is TGTGCCAGCAGCGCCCGACAGGGTACGAACACCGGGGAGCTGTTTTTT. The gene calls are TRBV7-2 and TRBJ2-2; 7 bases agree with TRBD1. The CDR3 runs 16 residues. The V gene end was trimmed by 5 bases and the J gene end by 0 bases; junction bases not matched to a gene: 6. Germline CDR1 SGHTA, CDR2 FQGNSA.

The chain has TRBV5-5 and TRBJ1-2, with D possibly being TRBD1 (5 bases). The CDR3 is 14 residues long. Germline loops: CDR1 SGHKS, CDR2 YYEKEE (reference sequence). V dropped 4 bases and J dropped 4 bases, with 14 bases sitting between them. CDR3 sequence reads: CASSRTFEGYGYTF. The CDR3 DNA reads TGTGCCAGCAGCCGGACATTCGAGGGCTATGGCTACACCTTC.

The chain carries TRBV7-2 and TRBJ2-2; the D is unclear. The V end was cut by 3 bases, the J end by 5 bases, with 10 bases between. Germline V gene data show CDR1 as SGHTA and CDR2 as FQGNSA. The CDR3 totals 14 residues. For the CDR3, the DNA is TGTGCCAGCAGCTTTGATTTCGGGACCGGGGAGCTGTTTTTT. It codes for CASSFDFGTGELFF. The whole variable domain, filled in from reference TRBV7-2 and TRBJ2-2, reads GAGVSQSPSNKVTEKGKDVELRCDPISGHTALYWYRQSLGQGLEFLIYFQGNSAPDKSGLPSDRFSAERTGGSVSTLTIQRTQQEDSAVYLCASSFDFGTGELFFGEGSRLTVL.

The CDR3, as DNA: TGTGCCAGCAGCCAAGGAGTCTTAGGGCCAGTTTCGGGTGCCTACAATGAGCAGTTCTTC. Protein product: CASSQGVLGPVSGAYNEQFF. The rearrangement joins TRBV4-2 to TRBJ2-1; unclear D gene. Deletions cut 1 base from V and 2 bases from J, with 24 bases between. CDR3 length equals 20 residues. Per the germline V gene, CDR1 is LGHNA and CDR2 is YNFKEQ.

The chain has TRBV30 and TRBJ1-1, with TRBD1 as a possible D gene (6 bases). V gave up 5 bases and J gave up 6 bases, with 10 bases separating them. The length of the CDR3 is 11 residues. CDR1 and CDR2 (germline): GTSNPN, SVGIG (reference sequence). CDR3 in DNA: TGTGCCTGGCGACAGGTAGCTGAAGCTTTCTTT. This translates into CAWRQVAEAFF.

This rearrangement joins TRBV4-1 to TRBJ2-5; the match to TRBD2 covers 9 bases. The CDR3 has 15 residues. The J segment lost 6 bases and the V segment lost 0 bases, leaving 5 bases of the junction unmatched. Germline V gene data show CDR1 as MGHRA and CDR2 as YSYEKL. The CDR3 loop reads CASSQEGTSLQTQYF. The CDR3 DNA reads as TGCGCCAGCAGCCAAGAGGGGACTAGCTTACAGACCCAGTACTTC.

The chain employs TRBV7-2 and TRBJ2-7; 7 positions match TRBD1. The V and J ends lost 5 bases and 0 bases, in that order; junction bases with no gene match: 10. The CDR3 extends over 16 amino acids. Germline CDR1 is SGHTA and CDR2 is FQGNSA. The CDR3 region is CASSATGTEHSYEQYF. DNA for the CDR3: TGTGCCAGCAGCGCGACCGGGACAGAACACTCCTACGAGCAGTACTTC.

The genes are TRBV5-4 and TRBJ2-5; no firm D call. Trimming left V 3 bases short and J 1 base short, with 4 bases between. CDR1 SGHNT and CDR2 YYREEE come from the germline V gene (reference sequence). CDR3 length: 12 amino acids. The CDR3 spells CASSSVQETQYF. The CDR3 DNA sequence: TGTGCCAGCAGCTCCGTCCAAGAGACCCAGTACTTC.

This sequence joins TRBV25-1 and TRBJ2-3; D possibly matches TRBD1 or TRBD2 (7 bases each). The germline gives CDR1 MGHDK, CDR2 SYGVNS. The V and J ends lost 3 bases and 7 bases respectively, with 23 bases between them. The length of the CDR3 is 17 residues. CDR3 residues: CASSDPRMGGGANTQYF. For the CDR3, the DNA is TGTGCCAGCAGTGACCCCCGGATGGGAGGGGGCGCGAATACGCAGTATTTT.

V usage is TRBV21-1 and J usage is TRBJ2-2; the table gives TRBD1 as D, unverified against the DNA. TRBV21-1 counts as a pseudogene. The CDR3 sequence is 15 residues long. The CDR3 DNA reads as TGTGCCAGCAGCAGGGGCAGGATGAACACCGGGGAGCTGTTTTTT. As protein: CASSRGRMNTGELFF.

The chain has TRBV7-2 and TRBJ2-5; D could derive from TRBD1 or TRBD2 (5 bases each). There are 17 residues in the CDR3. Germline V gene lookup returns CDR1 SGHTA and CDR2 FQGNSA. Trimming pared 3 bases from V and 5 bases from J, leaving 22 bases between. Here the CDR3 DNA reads TGTGCCAGCAGCTTGGACCCCCCTGGGAGTAGGGGTGAGACCCAGTACTTC. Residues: CASSLDPPGSRGETQYF.

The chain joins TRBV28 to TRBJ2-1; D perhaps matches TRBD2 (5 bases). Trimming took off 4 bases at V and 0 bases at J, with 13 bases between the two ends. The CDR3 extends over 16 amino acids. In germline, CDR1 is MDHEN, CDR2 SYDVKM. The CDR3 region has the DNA TGTGCCAGCAGTTCGTTCGTGGGGAGCTCCTACAATGAGCAGTTCTTC. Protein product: CASSSFVGSSYNEQFF.

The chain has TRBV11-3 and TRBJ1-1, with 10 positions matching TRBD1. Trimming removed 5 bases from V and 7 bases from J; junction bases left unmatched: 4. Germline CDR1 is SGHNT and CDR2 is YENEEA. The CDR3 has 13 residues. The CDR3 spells CASSQRTGGEAFF. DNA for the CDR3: TGTGCCAGCAGCCAACGGACAGGGGGTGAAGCTTTCTTT.

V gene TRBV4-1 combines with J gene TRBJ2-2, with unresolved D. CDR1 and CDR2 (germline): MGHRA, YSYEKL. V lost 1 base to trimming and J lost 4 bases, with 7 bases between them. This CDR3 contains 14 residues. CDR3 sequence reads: CASSQGRSTGELFF. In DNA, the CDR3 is TGCGCCAGCAGCCAAGGGCGGTCCACCGGGGAGCTGTTTTTT.

CDR3 bases: TGTGCCAGCAGCCCGGTGACAGGGTCGGACACTGAAGCTTTCTTT. The encoded protein is CASSPVTGSDTEAFF. The chain is built from TRBV9 and TRBJ1-1; 7 bases map to TRBD1. The CDR3 has 15 residues. Germline loops: CDR1 SGDLS, CDR2 YYNGEE. J lost 3 bases, V lost 4 bases, and 9 bases had no gene match.

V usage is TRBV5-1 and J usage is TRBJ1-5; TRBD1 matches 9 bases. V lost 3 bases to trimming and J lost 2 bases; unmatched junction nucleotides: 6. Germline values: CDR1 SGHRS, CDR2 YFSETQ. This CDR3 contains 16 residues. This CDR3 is CASSSTRDRGNQPQHF. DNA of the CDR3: TGCGCCAGCAGCTCCACCCGGGACAGGGGCAATCAGCCCCAGCATTTT. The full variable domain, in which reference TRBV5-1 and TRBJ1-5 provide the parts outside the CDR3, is KAGVTQTPRYLIKTRGQQVTLSCSPISGHRSVSWYQQTPGQGLQFLFEYFSETQRNKGNFPGRFSGRQFSNSRSEMNVSTLELGDSALYLCASSSTRDRGNQPQHFGDGTRLSIL.

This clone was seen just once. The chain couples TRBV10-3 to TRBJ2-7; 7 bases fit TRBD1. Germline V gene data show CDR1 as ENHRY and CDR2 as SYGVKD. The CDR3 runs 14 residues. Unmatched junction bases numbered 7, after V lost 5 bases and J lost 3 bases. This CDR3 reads CAISFSGQYYEQYF. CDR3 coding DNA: TGTGCCATCAGTTTCTCGGGACAGTACTACGAGCAGTACTTC.

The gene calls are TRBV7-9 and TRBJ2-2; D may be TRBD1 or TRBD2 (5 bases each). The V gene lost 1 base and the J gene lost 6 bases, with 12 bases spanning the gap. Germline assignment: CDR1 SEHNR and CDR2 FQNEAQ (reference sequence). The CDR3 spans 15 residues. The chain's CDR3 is CASSLGGNVAGELFF. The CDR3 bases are TGTGCCAGCAGCTTAGGGGGGAATGTGGCCGGGGAGCTGTTTTTT. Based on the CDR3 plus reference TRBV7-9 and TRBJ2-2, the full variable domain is DTGVSQNPRHKITKRGQNVTFRCDPISEHNRLYWYRQTLGQGPEFLTYFQNEAQLEKSRLLSDRFSAERPKGSFSTLEIQRTEQGDSAMYLCASSLGGNVAGELFFGEGSRLTVL.

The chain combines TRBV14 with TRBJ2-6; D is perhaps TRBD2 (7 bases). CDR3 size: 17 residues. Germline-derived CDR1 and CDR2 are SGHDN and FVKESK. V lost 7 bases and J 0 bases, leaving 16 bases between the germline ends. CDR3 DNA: TGTGCCAGCACCGGGGGGCTTGTGAGCTCTGGGGCCAACGTCCTGACTTTC. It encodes CASTGGLVSSGANVLTF.

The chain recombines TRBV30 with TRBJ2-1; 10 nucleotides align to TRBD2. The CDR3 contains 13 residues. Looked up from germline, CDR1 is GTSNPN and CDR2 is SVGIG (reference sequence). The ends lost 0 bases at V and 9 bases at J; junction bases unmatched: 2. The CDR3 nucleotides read TGTGCCTGGAGTGTCACTAGCGGGGTTGAGCAGTTCTTC. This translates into CAWSVTSGVEQFF.

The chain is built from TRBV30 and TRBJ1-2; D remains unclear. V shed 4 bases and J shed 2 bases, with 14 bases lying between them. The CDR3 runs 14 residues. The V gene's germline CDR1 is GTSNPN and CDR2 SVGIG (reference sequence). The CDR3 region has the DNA TGTGCCTGGAATAGCGGGGTGGGCAACTATGGCTACACCTTC. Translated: CAWNSGVGNYGYTF.